This TCR beta chain emerged from a study of blood T cell repertoires in COVID-19. Study in general: Sites across the United States, Italy and Spain contributed samples from acute and convalescent COVID-19. PBMCs, B-cell-depleted T cells, or T cells were the source of the cDNA or gDNA that made up the material.

V shed 6 bases and J 7 bases; nucleotides not matched to a gene: 16. Germline CDR1 SGHTA, CDR2 FQGNSA. CDR3 length: 16 amino acids. Per the study methods: Amplification of reference gene primers was used by the study to estimate nucleated cell counts. The table came from immunoSEQ multiplex PCR; TCRdb's copy has only in-frame clones and leaves some out. The D gene and trimming were derived from the DNA, and the V and J assignments and clone size from that table. Here the sample spans 150,000 or so clones, 80% to 90% being singletons. The V and J genes are TRBV7-2 and TRBJ1-2; TRBD1 matches at 8 bases. The sequence was obtained from a human donor in a cohort sampled during active COVID-19. The sample taken for sequencing was peripheral blood. Here the CDR3 reads CASSLLTGQGPFGYTF. CDR3 coding DNA: TGTGCCAGCAGTTTGTTGACTGGACAGGGTCCCTTTGGCTACACCTTC.